One and the same sample provided the 11 T cell receptor beta chains below, sequenced in a study of cytomegalovirus exposure and HLA in healthy donors (dated by TCRdb to 2016 to 2017). The method was the immunoSEQ multiplex PCR assay. The multiplex PCR relied on a mix of 60 forward primers for TCR Vbeta segments and 13 reverse primers for TCR Jbeta segments. As stored in TCRdb, this immuneACCESS dataset retains in-frame rearrangements with V and J assigned. A fraction of the clones does not appear; measured against another copy, unresolved V genes explain less than half of the discrepancy, and the remainder lacks a known reason. The sample table records fewer than 120,000 clones; around 80% of these occur just once. The top ten clones comprise roughly 13% of the sample. The sequenced sample consisted of PBMCs. These receptors originate from a man younger than 45 in good health and CMV-seropositive.

The V call is TRBV27, the J call TRBJ2-3; 10 bases align to TRBD2. Trimming removed 6 bases from V and 5 bases from J; junction bases left unmatched: 8. The CDR3 length is 15 residues. Germline loops: CDR1 MNHEY, CDR2 SMNVEV (reference sequence). CDR3 sequence (DNA): TGTGCCAGCAGGCCAGCGGGGGGGCCTTTAGATACGCAGTATTTT. It translates to CASRPAGGPLDTQYF.

The J gene is TRBJ2-2, the V gene TRBV7-9, with D unresolved. The CDR3 has 12 amino acids. V gave up 4 bases and J gave up 5 bases, with 5 bases separating them. CDR1 and CDR2 (germline): SEHNR, FQNEAQ (reference sequence). The CDR3 DNA follows: TGTGCCAGCAGCTCCAGGACCGGGGAGCTGTTTTTT. This gives the protein CASSSRTGELFF.

V usage is TRBV2 and J usage is TRBJ2-1; 7 bases map to TRBD2. Germline V gives CDR1 SNHLY, CDR2 FYNNEI. Trimming cost V 1 base and J 3 bases; bases outside gene matches: 15. The CDR3 is 19 residues long. The CDR3 loop is CASSEDRRASRTSYNEQFF. As DNA, the CDR3 is TGTGCCAGCAGTGAAGATCGGCGGGCCTCCCGGACTAGCTACAATGAGCAGTTCTTC.

This chain joins TRBV4-1 and TRBJ1-1; D call uncertain. This CDR3 has 14 residues. V was pared by 5 bases and J by 1 base, with 11 bases between. Germline V gene lookup returns CDR1 MGHRA and CDR2 YSYEKL. The CDR3 is CASSYISENTEAFF. CDR3 nucleotides: TGCGCCAGCAGCTACATTTCTGAGAACACTGAAGCTTTCTTT.

CDR3: CTSSPGLAGRYYEQYF. The CDR3 DNA reads TGCACCAGCAGCCCGGGACTAGCGGGGAGATACTACGAGCAGTACTTC. The chain carries TRBV1 and TRBJ2-7; TRBD2 was called by the table and not checked on the DNA. TRBV1 is a pseudogene. This CDR3 comprises 16 residues.

This clone was counted a single time. J is TRBJ2-5 and V is TRBV2; D is unresolved. The CDR3 sequence is 11 residues long. Germline CDR1 is SNHLY and CDR2 is FYNNEI. The germline V and J ends were trimmed by 8 bases and 4 bases, with 8 bases remaining between them. In DNA form, the CDR3 reads TGTGCCAGCCAGGCCGGAGAGACCCAGTACTTC. It translates to CASQAGETQYF. The full variable domain, rest sourced from reference TRBV2 and TRBJ2-5, is EPEVTQTPSHQVTQMGQEVILRCVPISNHLYFYWYRQILGQKVEFLVSFYNNEISEKSEIFDDQFSVERPDGSNFTLKIRSTKLEDSAMYFCASQAGETQYFGPGTRLLVL.

The rearrangement uses TRBV9 and TRBJ2-2; 10 bases agree with TRBD1. The CDR3 runs to 14 residues. Germline CDR1 and CDR2: SGDLS and YYNGEE. With 7 bases clipped from V and 6 bases from J, the junction kept 6 bases outside the gene matches. The CDR3 loop reads CASAGTGASGELFF. As DNA, the CDR3 is TGTGCCAGCGCCGGGACAGGGGCTTCCGGGGAGCTGTTTTTT.

V gene TRBV11-2 combines with J gene TRBJ2-5; maybe TRBD1 (6 bases). The J call may be in error: the DNA end matches TRBJ2-7 better. CDR1 SGHAT and CDR2 FQNNGV come from the germline V gene. The CDR3 loop spans 15 amino acids. For the CDR3, the DNA is TGTGCCAGCAGCTTAGTGGGGCAGGGGTACTACGAGCAGTACTTC. This codes for CASSLVGQGYYEQYF.

This clone occurred once. V is TRBV5-4 and J is TRBJ2-3; D perhaps matches TRBD2 (6 bases). V lost 1 base to trimming and J lost 2 bases, with 11 bases between them. The CDR3 is 15 residues long. Germline V gene sequence: CDR1 SGHNT, CDR2 YYREEE (reference sequence). The CDR3 coding sequence is TGTGCCAGCAGCTTGCCGGGACTCACCACAGATACGCAGTATTTT. Its translation: CASSLPGLTTDTQYF.

This clone came up a few times. This rearrangement joins TRBV7-6 to TRBJ2-3, with TRBD2 as a possible D gene (5 bases). The CDR3 runs 15 residues. Trimming took 0 bases from V and 2 from J, leaving 9 bases between them. Per germline, CDR1 SGHVS and CDR2 FNYEAQ. The CDR3 DNA follows: TGTGCCAGCAGCTTAGCGCGGGCCAACACAGATACGCAGTATTTT. Amino acid sequence: CASSLARANTDTQYF.

The V and J genes are TRBV4-1 and TRBJ2-3; D might be TRBD1 (5 bases). The CDR3 contains 13 residues. Germline values: CDR1 MGHRA, CDR2 YSYEKL. Between the trimmed V and J ends, which lost 3 bases and 7 bases, there was a span of 11 bases. The CDR3 DNA sequence: TGCGCCAGCAGCCAGTTTAGGGGTAATACGCAGTATTTT. This translates into CASSQFRGNTQYF.